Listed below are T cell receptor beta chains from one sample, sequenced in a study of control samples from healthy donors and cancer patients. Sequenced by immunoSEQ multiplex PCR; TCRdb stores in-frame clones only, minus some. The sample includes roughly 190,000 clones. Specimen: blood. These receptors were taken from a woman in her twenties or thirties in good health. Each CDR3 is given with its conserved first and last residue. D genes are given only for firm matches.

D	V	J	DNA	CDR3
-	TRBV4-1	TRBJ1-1	TGCGCCAGCAGCCTCACGACAGTTAAGGACACTGAAGCTTTCTTT	CASSLTTVKDTEAFF
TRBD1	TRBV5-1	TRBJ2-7	TGCGCCAGCAGTATAGGGACAGGGGTCTACGAGCAGTACTTC	CASSIGTGVYEQYF
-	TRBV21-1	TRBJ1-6	TGTGCCAGCAATTGGAGTTCACCCCTCCACTTT	CASNWSSPLHF
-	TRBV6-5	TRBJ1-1	TGTGCCAGCACCAACAGGGACAAGAACACTGAAGCTTTCTTT	CASTNRDKNTEAFF
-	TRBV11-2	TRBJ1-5	TGTGCCAGCAGCTTAGACAGGGGACAGCCCCAGCATTTT	CASSLDRGQPQHF
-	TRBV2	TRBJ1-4	TGTGCCAGCAGTGAAGAGGGGTTGACTAATGAAAAACTGTTTTTT	CASSEEGLTNEKLFF
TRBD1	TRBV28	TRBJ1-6	TGTGCCAGCAGAAGACAGGGGAGAGGTTCACCCCTCCACTTT	CASRRQGRGSPLHF
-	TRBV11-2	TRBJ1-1	TGTGCCAGCAGCTCCCCGGGCAGGGCAGCTGAAGCTTTCTTT	CASSSPGRAAEAFF
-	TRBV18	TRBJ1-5	TGTGCCAGCTCACCACGTGGTGATCAGCCCCAGCATTTT	CASSPRGDQPQHF
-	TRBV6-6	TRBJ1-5	TGTGCCAGCAGTATGGGGGTTAGGGATCAGCCCCAGCATTTT	CASSMGVRDQPQHF
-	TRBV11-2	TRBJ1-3	TGTGCCAGCAGCTCCGGACTGTATATTGCTGGAAACACCATATATTTT	CASSSGLYIAGNTIYF
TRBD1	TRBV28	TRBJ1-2	TGTGCCAGCAGTTACCGGGACAGTACTATCTATGGCTACACCTTC	CASSYRDSTIYGYTF
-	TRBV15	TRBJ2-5	TGTGCCACCAGGCCCACTGGGACTGCTCAAGAGACCCAGTACTTC	CATRPTGTAQETQYF
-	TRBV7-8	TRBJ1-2	TGTGCCAGCAGCTTAGCGAGGCCCTCTCCAACTAACTATGGCTACACCTTC	CASSLARPSPTNYGYTF
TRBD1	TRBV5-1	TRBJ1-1	TGCGCCAGCAGCACTGGGACAGCTGTCGAAACTTTCTTT	CASSTGTAVETFF
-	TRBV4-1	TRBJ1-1	TGCGCCAGCAGCCAGGGCCAGGGTTTAGAAGCTTTCTTT	CASSQGQGLEAFF
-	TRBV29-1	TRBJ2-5	TGCAGCGTTTCACAGGGGAGGCGAGAGACCCAGTACTTC	CSVSQGRRETQYF
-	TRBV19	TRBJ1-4	TGTGCCAGTACCCCCCGAGGGAGGTCAGGCGAAAAACTGTTTTTT	CASTPRGRSGEKLFF
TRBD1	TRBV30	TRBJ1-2	TGTGCCTGGAGTGTACAGGGGGGGCCCTATGGCTACACCTTC	CAWSVQGGPYGYTF
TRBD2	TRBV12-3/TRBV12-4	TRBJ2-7	TGTGCCAGCGCTAGCGGGGTGAACGAGCAGTACTTC	CASASGVNEQYF
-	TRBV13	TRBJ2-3	TGTGCCAGCAACCTAGGGGGTGTGGGCACAGATACGCAGTATTTT	CASNLGGVGTDTQYF
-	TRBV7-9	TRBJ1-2	TGTGCCAGCAGCTTATCGGAATCGATTAACTATGGCTACACCTTC	CASSLSESINYGYTF
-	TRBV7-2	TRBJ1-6	TGTGCCAGCAGCTCTCGGGCGGGGGTTGGGAATTCACCCCTCCACTTT	CASSSRAGVGNSPLHF
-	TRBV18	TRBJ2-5	TGTGCCAGCTCACCTCTCGGGGCAGGGACGAAGACCCAGTACTTC	CASSPLGAGTKTQYF
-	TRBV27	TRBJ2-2	TGTGCCAGCAGAACCGGGGACATGGTAAACACCGGGGAGCTGTTTTTT	CASRTGDMVNTGELFF
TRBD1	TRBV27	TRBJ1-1	TGTGCCAGCAGTTTAAGCGGGACAGGGGTTACAGCTTTCTTT	CASSLSGTGVTAFF
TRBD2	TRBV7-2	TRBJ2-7	TGTGCCAGCAGCTTAGGCGCTAGCGGGGGGGCGTACGAGCAGTACTTC	CASSLGASGGAYEQYF
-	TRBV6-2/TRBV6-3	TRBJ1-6	TGTGCCAGCAGTTTAACGGCTATTTCACCCCTCCACTTT	CASSLTAISPLHF
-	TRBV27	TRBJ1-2	TGTGCCAGCAGTCCACAACAGAGAAACTATGGCTACACCTTC	CASSPQQRNYGYTF
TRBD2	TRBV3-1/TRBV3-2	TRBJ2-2	TGTGCCAGCAGCCAAGGGGAGGGCACCGGGGAGCTGTTTTTT	CASSQGEGTGELFF
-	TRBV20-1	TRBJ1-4	TGCAGTGTACAGTCTAATGAAAAACTGTTTTTT	CSVQSNEKLFF
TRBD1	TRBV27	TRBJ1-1	TGTGCCAGCAGCGGCGGGACAGGCACAAAGAACACTGAAGCTTTCTTT	CASSGGTGTKNTEAFF
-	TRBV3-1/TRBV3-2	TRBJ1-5	TGTGCCAGCAGCCAAGCCTCGGGTTATCAGCCCCAGCATTTT	CASSQASGYQPQHF
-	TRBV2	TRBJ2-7	TGTGCCAGCAGTGAACGCGTAGGCAGTTCCTACGAGCAGTACTTC	CASSERVGSSYEQYF
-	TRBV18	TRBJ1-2	TGTGCCAGCTCACCAAAGCGGGATAACTATGGCTACACCTTC	CASSPKRDNYGYTF
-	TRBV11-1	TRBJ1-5	TGTGCCAGCAGCTTTTCCGAGGATCAGCCCCAGCATTTT	CASSFSEDQPQHF
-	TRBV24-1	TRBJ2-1	TGTGCCACCAGTGATTTGAATGAGTGGACGGATGAGCAGTTCTTC	CATSDLNEWTDEQFF
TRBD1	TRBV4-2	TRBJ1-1	TGTGCCAGCAGCCAAGAGGGACAGATGAACACTGAAGCTTTCTTT	CASSQEGQMNTEAFF
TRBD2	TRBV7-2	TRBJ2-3	TGTGCCAGCAGCCCAAGACTAGCGGGGCCGCTTGATACGCAGTATTTT	CASSPRLAGPLDTQYF
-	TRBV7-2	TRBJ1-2	TGTGCCAGCAGCTTAGAGAATCACTATGGCTACACCTTC	CASSLENHYGYTF
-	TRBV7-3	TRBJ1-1	TGTGCCAGCAGCTTAACCGCGGGGGGAAGAAGAACTGAAGCTTTCTTT	CASSLTAGGRRTEAFF
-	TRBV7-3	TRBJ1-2	TGTGCCAGCAGCTTAATGGGGGGGTCGGCTGGCTACACCTTC	CASSLMGGSAGYTF
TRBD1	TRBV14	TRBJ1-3	TGTGCCAGCAGCCCGGGACAGGGGGTTGTATCTGGAAACACCATATATTTT	CASSPGQGVVSGNTIYF
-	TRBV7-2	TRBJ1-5	TGTGCCAGCAGCTTCTTTGGGGGGGCGAATCAGCCCCAGCATTTT	CASSFFGGANQPQHF
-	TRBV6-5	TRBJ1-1	TGTGCCAGCACTTGGGTACGGGTCTCTGAAGCTTTCTTT	CASTWVRVSEAFF
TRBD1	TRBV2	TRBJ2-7	TGTGCCAGCACCCCGGGACAGGGGCAATACGAGCAGTACTTC	CASTPGQGQYEQYF
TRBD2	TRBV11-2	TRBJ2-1	TGTGCCAGCAGCCCCCGGGGGGGCCAAAGTGCCTACAATGAGCAGTTCTTC	CASSPRGGQSAYNEQFF
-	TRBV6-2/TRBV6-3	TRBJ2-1	TGTGCCAGCAGCCAGCAGGGGATTGAGCAGTTCTTC	CASSQQGIEQFF
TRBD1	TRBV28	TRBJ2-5	TGTGCCAGCGGGACAGGAGGGGCCCAGTACTTC	CASGTGGAQYF
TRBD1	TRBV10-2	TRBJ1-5	TGCGCCAGCAGTGGAGTCCAGGACAGGCGCCGTTCCAATCAGCCCCAGCATTTT	CASSGVQDRRRSNQPQHF
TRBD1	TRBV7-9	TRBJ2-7	TGTGCCAGCAGCTTAGGGACAGGGGGACCCTACGAGCAGTACTTC	CASSLGTGGPYEQYF
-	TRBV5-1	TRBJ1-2	TGCGCCAGCAGCTTAGACGCTTTCCCCTCCGGCTACACCTTC	CASSLDAFPSGYTF
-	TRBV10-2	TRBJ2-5	TGCGCCAGCAGTGAGCACAGAGAAGAGACCCAGTACTTC	CASSEHREETQYF
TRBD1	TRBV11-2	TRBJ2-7	TGTGCCAGCAGCTTAGAGTGGACAGGAGGTTACGAGCAGTACTTC	CASSLEWTGGYEQYF
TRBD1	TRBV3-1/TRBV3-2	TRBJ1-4	TGTGCCAGCAGCCAAGAAGACAGGGGAGGAAAACTGTTTTTT	CASSQEDRGGKLFF
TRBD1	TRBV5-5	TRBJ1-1	TGTGCCAGCAGCTTAGGGCCGGGACAGGGGAACACTGAAGCTTTCTTT	CASSLGPGQGNTEAFF
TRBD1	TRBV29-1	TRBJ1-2	TGCAGCGTTGGCACAGGGGGCGCCGGGGGGAGCGCTAACTATGGCTACACCTTC	CSVGTGGAGGSANYGYTF
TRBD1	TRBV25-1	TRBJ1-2	TGTGCCAGCAGTGCGGACAGGGGCTATGGCTACACCTTC	CASSADRGYGYTF
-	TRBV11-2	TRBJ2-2	TGTGCCAGCAGCTTAAAGCCGGGGGCAGGGTACACCGGGGAGCTGTTTTTT	CASSLKPGAGYTGELFF
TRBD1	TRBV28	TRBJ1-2	TGTGCCAGCAGTTTCGGGACAGGGTATGGCTACACCTTC	CASSFGTGYGYTF